The text below deals with one T cell receptor (beta chain). Its antigen remains unidentified. Multiplex touch-down PCR with TRB-A/B primers amplified rearranged V-D-J TRB sequences. TCRdb fed the multiplex PCR reads into MiXCR, producing one record per CDR3 protein. The repertoire holds just over 1,000 distinct CDR3 sequences, about 26% seen once, with about 15% in the top ten. Peripheral blood genomic DNA, not sorted cells or RNA, was the template. The source of the sample is a study of T cell repertoires in aging, cancer and after chemotherapy. Study summary: Paired samples before and after chemotherapy came from chronic lymphocytic leukemia patients on fludarabine- or bendamustine-based regimens. The study's findings and limits: Rebound thymic output was suggested by rising median generation probability during chemotherapy in each cancer cohort. Compared with age-matched healthy donors, untreated hematological or solid cancer patients showed higher blood TCR clonality. Lymphoid organ infiltration in hematological cancer patients may impair thymic emigration or peripheral T cell expansion.

The germline CDR1 and CDR2 sequences are ENHRY and SYGVKD. With 2 bases removed from V and 6 bases from J, the gap between germline ends came to 14 bases. The CDR3 spans 15 residues. Sequencing was performed on blood. The chain combines TRBV10-3 with TRBJ2-1, with D tentatively TRBD2 (5 bases). The receptor was derived from a human donor with a blood cancer. The DNA of the CDR3 is TGTGCCATCAGTGAGGGAGGACGGGGTAGCAATGAGCAGTTCTTC. Its translation is CAISEGGRGSNEQFF.